The source of this T cell receptor (beta chain) is a study of T cells in Graves' hyperthyroidism and ophthalmopathy. General study findings and limits: Most clonotypes expanded in thyroid above 0.001 were likewise present in blood.

Any patient presenting with uncontrolled infection, other autoimmune disease, pregnancy or lactation was left out. Based on clinical symptoms, serum thyroxine and TRAb, thyroid ultrasound and orbital computed tomography, diagnoses were reached. Germline V gene lookup returns CDR1 LNHDA and CDR2 SQIVND (reference sequence). This CDR3 comprises 15 residues. Germline trimming cut 4 bases from V and 0 bases from J; bases unmatched to any gene: 5. This clonotype was counted only a few times. The antigen is unknown. Amplification of TCR beta CDR3 regions was performed using RNA transcripts as template. The study used the HTBI primer set for a first-round RT-PCR of the TCR CDR3. From the multiplex PCR reads, TCRdb called clonotypes with MiXCR, one entry per CDR3 protein. Altogether approximately 690,000 distinct CDR3 sequences are present, around 15% being singletons, with the ten largest covering 12%.

Sequencing input: blood. The receptor was isolated from a woman aged 50 to 65 with Graves' ophthalmopathy. This chain links TRBV19 with TRBJ2-7, with TRBD1 identical over 8 bases. The CDR3 DNA reads TGTGCCAGTAGTAGTCGACAGGGGAACTCCTACGAGCAGTACTTC. Its translation: CASSSRQGNSYEQYF.